The 22 T cell receptor beta chains in this list originate from one sample, sequenced in a study of shared T cell receptors in the human thymus. TCRdb's table, derived via immunoSEQ multiplex PCR, lists solely in-frame clones and lacks some. The sample shows 600,000 or so clones, about 90% of them seen only once. Another study also made use of these data, one on human thymus T cells.

Input material: thymocytes. Receptor source: a boy under two years old with a congenital heart defect.

The V and J genes are TRBV4-3 and TRBJ2-2, with 11 bases that match TRBD1. The trim removed 2 bases at V and 6 bases at J, leaving 5 bases unmatched. The CDR3 contains 16 residues. Germline lookup yields CDR1 LGHNA and CDR2 YSLEER. The chain's CDR3 is CASSQRDRGISGELFF. The CDR3 DNA follows: TGCGCCAGCAGCCAAAGGGACAGGGGGATTTCCGGGGAGCTGTTTTTT.

The J gene is TRBJ1-2, the V gene TRBV6-1; D is uncertain. CDR1 and CDR2 (germline): MNHNS, SASEGT. Trimming left V 4 bases short and J 2 bases short, with 20 bases between. The CDR3 runs 17 residues. CDR3 sequence reads: CASSVLKPGKSNYGYTF. The CDR3, as DNA: TGTGCCAGCAGTGTTCTCAAGCCCGGGAAATCCAACTATGGCTACACCTTC.

The chain links TRBV5-6 to TRBJ1-6; 11 positions agree with TRBD1. V shed 3 bases, J shed 3 bases, and the junction held 2 bases outside the gene matches. There are 16 residues in the CDR3. From germline, CDR1 is SGHDT and CDR2 YYEEEE. CDR3 DNA sequence: TGTGCCAGCAGCTCCGGGACAGGGGGCTATAATTCACCCCTCCACTTT. Translated, it gives CASSSGTGGYNSPLHF.

V usage is TRBV7-8 and J usage is TRBJ2-3; possibly TRBD2 for D (6 bases). CDR3 length: 13 residues. Trimming took 6 bases from V and 4 from J, leaving 11 bases between them. The germline V gene encodes CDR1 SGHVS and CDR2 FQNEAQ. Written as DNA, the CDR3 is TGTGCCAGCAGTCACGGGACTTCAGATACGCAGTATTTT. It specifies CASSHGTSDTQYF.

The chain couples TRBV28 to TRBJ1-6, with TRBD1 matching 8 bases. The ends lost 5 bases at V and 8 bases at J; junction bases unmatched: 8. The length of the CDR3 is 15 residues. Germline lookup yields CDR1 MDHEN and CDR2 SYDVKM. The CDR3 loop reads CASSPVDRDDSPLHF. CDR3 DNA: TGTGCCAGCAGTCCCGTGGACAGGGACGATTCACCCCTCCACTTT.

V is TRBV7-2 and J is TRBJ1-1; TRBD1 might be the D (6 bases). V lost 7 bases to trimming and J lost 4 bases, with 13 bases between them. Germline V gene sequence: CDR1 SGHTA, CDR2 FQGNSA. The CDR3 extends over 13 amino acids. CDR3 coding DNA: TGTGCCAGCAAGGGCAGGGGTGGCACTGAAGCTTTCTTT. This gives the protein CASKGRGGTEAFF. Supplemented by reference TRBV7-2 and TRBJ1-1, the full variable domain reads GAGVSQSPSNKVTEKGKDVELRCDPISGHTALYWYRQSLGQGLEFLIYFQGNSAPDKSGLPSDRFSAERTGGSVSTLTIQRTQQEDSAVYLCASKGRGGTEAFFGQGTRLTVV.

The CDR3 DNA reads as TGTGCCAGCAGTTATAGTGGGGAGAGCCAAGAGACCCAGTACTTC. It translates to CASSYSGESQETQYF. V and J are TRBV6-5 and TRBJ2-5, with a tentative D call TRBD2 (5 bases). Trimming took 3 bases from V and 1 from J, leaving 12 bases between them. The CDR3 sequence is 15 residues long. From germline, CDR1 is MNHEY and CDR2 SVGAGI.

CDR3 protein: CASSKGQYNEQFF. The CDR3 DNA is TGTGCCAGCAGCAAGGGACAGTACAATGAGCAGTTCTTC. The chain carries TRBV5-5 and TRBJ2-1; 7 nucleotides agree with TRBD1. This CDR3 spans 13 amino acids. Germline-derived CDR1 and CDR2 are SGHKS and YYEKEE (reference sequence). V was pared by 4 bases and J by 4 bases, with 2 bases of the junction left unmatched.

The rearrangement joins TRBV7-3 to TRBJ1-2; the D gene is possibly TRBD1 (5 bases). Trimming shortened V by 6 bases and J by 14 bases, and 13 bases separated the two germline ends. This CDR3 has 10 residues. Germline V gene lookup returns CDR1 SGHTA and CDR2 FQGTGA. CDR3 region: CASRPQGGTF. CDR3 in DNA: TGTGCCAGCAGACCCCAGGGAGGAACCTTC. Full variable domain (missing parts from reference TRBV7-3 and TRBJ1-2): GAGVSQTPSNKVTEKGKYVELRCDPISGHTALYWYRQSLGQGPEFLIYFQGTGAADDSGLPNDRFFAVRPEGSVSTLKIQRTERGDSAVYLCASRPQGGTFGSGTRLTVV.

The gene calls are TRBV27 and TRBJ2-1; 7 bases are a match to TRBD1. Germline CDR1 and CDR2: MNHEY and SMNVEV (reference sequence). V gave up 4 bases and J gave up 8 bases; unmatched junction bases: 11. CDR3 size: 15 residues. CDR3 sequence reads: CASSSREGAKDEQFF. For the CDR3, the DNA is TGTGCCAGCAGTTCCCGAGAGGGGGCTAAGGATGAGCAGTTCTTC.

The rearrangement links TRBV18 to TRBJ2-3; D may be TRBD1 (5 bases). The CDR3 is made up of 21 amino acids. Germline V gene lookup returns CDR1 KGHSH and CDR2 LQKENI. Deletions cut 4 bases from V and 2 bases from J, with 31 bases between. CDR3 DNA sequence: TGTGCCAGCTCACTATCCAACCTCCCCTTAGGACACCCTGTACCCACAGATACGCAGTATTTT. Its translation: CASSLSNLPLGHPVPTDTQYF.

The CDR3 spells CASSDREGSYIGNQPQHF. The CDR3 nucleotides are TGTGCCAGCAGTGATAGGGAGGGGAGCTATATTGGCAATCAGCCCCAGCATTTT. The chain links TRBV6-1 to TRBJ1-5, with a possible D match to TRBD1 (5 bases). The CDR3 runs 18 residues. Trimming removed 3 bases from V and 2 bases from J, with 20 bases in between. The germline V gene encodes CDR1 MNHNS and CDR2 SASEGT.

The chain is built from TRBV4-1 and TRBJ1-2; D is unclear. The CDR3 consists of 15 residues. CDR1 and CDR2 (germline): MGHRA, YSYEKL. Trimming stripped 4 bases from V and 4 bases from J, with 16 bases between. CDR3 DNA: TGCGCCAGCAGCCCCCCTCTTTCAGGAGGCTATGGCTACACCTTC. It codes for CASSPPLSGGYGYTF.

This chain connects TRBV16 to TRBJ1-5; 8 bases line up with TRBD1. J gave up 7 bases and V 4 bases, and 9 bases lay outside the gene matches. CDR1 KGHSY and CDR2 FQNENV come from the germline V gene. The CDR3 sequence is 15 residues long. The chain's CDR3 is CASSPTTTGDQPQHF. In nucleotides, the CDR3 is TGTGCCAGCAGCCCGACTACGACAGGGGACCAGCCCCAGCATTTT.

The chain is built from TRBV5-5 and TRBJ1-1; D gene unclear. The CDR3 contains 14 residues. The V and J ends lost 4 bases and 2 bases respectively, with 12 bases between them. From germline, CDR1 is SGHKS and CDR2 YYEKEE (reference sequence). CDR3 coding DNA: TGTGCCAGCAGCCTTACACAGAGTAACACTGAAGCTTTCTTT. Translating it yields CASSLTQSNTEAFF.

V is TRBV5-1 and J is TRBJ2-7, with D possibly being TRBD1 (5 bases). The CDR3 loop spans 15 amino acids. CDR1 is SGHRS and CDR2 is YFSETQ in the germline V gene. V dropped 3 bases and J dropped 2 bases, with 15 bases sitting between them. The CDR3 DNA reads as TGCGCCAGCAGCTCCAAACCCAGGGATACCTACGAGCAGTACTTC. It translates to CASSSKPRDTYEQYF.

The chain combines TRBV15 with TRBJ1-1; perhaps TRBD1 as D (5 bases). CDR3 length: 14 residues. CDR1 is LNHNV, CDR2 YYDKDF, per germline (reference sequence). The V end was cut by 7 bases, the J end by 2 bases, with 14 bases between. CDR3 coding DNA: TGTGCCACCACCCGAACAGGACTAAACACTGAAGCTTTCTTT. The encoded protein is CATTRTGLNTEAFF. The whole variable domain, filled in from reference TRBV15 and TRBJ1-1, reads DAMVIQNPRYQVTQFGKPVTLSCSQTLNHNVMYWYQQKSSQAPKLLFHYYDKDFNNEADTPDNFQSRRPNTSFCFLDIRSPGLGDTAMYLCATTRTGLNTEAFFGQGTRLTVV.

V is TRBV25-1 and J is TRBJ2-7; 7 positions match TRBD2. The CDR3 totals 16 residues. In germline, CDR1 is MGHDK, CDR2 SYGVNS. Trimming took 2 bases from V and 5 from J; bases not matched to a gene: 12. The DNA for the CDR3 is TGTGCCAGCAGTGAAGGACTAGAAGCTCCGCAGGACGAGCAGTACTTC. Its translation: CASSEGLEAPQDEQYF.

This chain uses TRBV15 with TRBJ1-2, with D possibly being TRBD1 (5 bases). The CDR3 contains 15 residues. The V end was cut by 1 base, the J end by 2 bases, with 11 bases between. CDR1 and CDR2 (germline): LNHNV, YYDKDF (reference sequence). Here the CDR3 reads CATSRGPRANYGYTF. The DNA of the CDR3 is TGTGCCACCAGCAGAGGCCCCAGGGCGAACTATGGCTACACCTTC. The whole variable domain, remainder taken from reference TRBV15 and TRBJ1-2, is DAMVIQNPRYQVTQFGKPVTLSCSQTLNHNVMYWYQQKSSQAPKLLFHYYDKDFNNEADTPDNFQSRRPNTSFCFLDIRSPGLGDTAMYLCATSRGPRANYGYTFGSGTRLTVV.

This clone was observed a few times. This chain joins TRBV18 and TRBJ2-4; the D is unclear. Germline V CDR1 and CDR2: KGHSH, LQKENI. Between the trimmed V and J ends, which lost 3 bases and 4 bases, there was a span of 7 bases. The CDR3 sequence is 13 residues long. The CDR3 DNA sequence: TGTGCCAGCTCACCGGAGACGAAAAACATTCAGTACTTC. Protein sequence: CASSPETKNIQYF.

The chain employs TRBV25-1 and TRBJ2-3; 11 bases line up with TRBD2. CDR1 is MGHDK and CDR2 is SYGVNS in the germline V gene. The CDR3 has 16 residues. The J segment lost 4 bases and the V segment lost 9 bases, leaving 12 bases of the junction unmatched. The CDR3 bases are TGTGCCAGTTTCGCGGGACTAGCGGACATATCAGATACGCAGTATTTT. The encoded protein is CASFAGLADISDTQYF.

V is TRBV23-1 and J is TRBJ2-7; 9 nucleotides agree with TRBD1. TRBV23-1 is assigned to the ORF class and has an uncertain function. CDR3 length: 16 amino acids. V shed 0 bases and J 3 bases; nucleotides not matched to a gene: 6. This chain's CDR3 is CASSQSLGQGNYEQYF. CDR3 bases: TGCGCCAGCAGTCAATCTCTGGGACAGGGAAACTACGAGCAGTACTTC.